This passage covers 23 T cell receptor beta chains from one sample sequenced in a study of T cell repertoires in cytomegalovirus infection. TCRdb redid the calling of the reads with MiXCR, one entry per CDR3 protein. Of roughly 160,000 distinct CDR3 sequences in the sample, about a fifth were seen once. Their cognate antigens are unknown. The input for sequencing was CD8+ T cells from cultured PBMCs, taken from culture after CMV antigen stimulation. Receptor source: a human donor in good health (CMV status not recorded). Some clones in this sample may be carry-over from other donors' samples.

This chain links TRBV12-3 or TRBV12-4 with TRBJ1-3; D remains ambiguous. V lost 7 bases and J lost 0, with 7 bases in between. This CDR3 is built from 13 residues. CDR3 bases: TGTGCCAGCAAGGGTACCTCTGGAAACACCATATATTTT. This translates into CASKGTSGNTIYF.

This clonotype was seen more than once but under ten times. The chain has TRBV9 and TRBJ1-2; the D gene is possibly TRBD1 (6 bases). The V end was cut by 0 bases, the J end by 7 bases, with 19 bases between. Germline V gene sequence: CDR1 SGDLS, CDR2 YYNGEE. This CDR3 spans 16 amino acids. In nucleotides, the CDR3 is TGTGCCAGCAGCGTAGATGGGCAGGGGCTGGCTAGTGGCTACACCTTC. It encodes CASSVDGQGLASGYTF.

The V and J genes are TRBV9 and TRBJ2-2, with TRBD1 as a possible D gene (5 bases). V was cut by 0 bases and J by 0 bases, with 6 bases left in between. Germline CDR1 and CDR2: SGDLS and YYNGEE. This CDR3 is 15 amino acids long. The CDR3 bases are TGTGCCAGCAGCGTAGGGACAACGAACACCGGGGAGCTGTTTTTT. Its protein product is CASSVGTTNTGELFF.

The chain is built from TRBV12-3 or TRBV12-4 and TRBJ2-2, with D possibly matching TRBD2 (5 bases). The V end lost 11 bases, the J end lost 6 bases, and 10 bases lay between the germline ends. The CDR3 contains 11 residues. DNA of the CDR3: TGTGCCGGAAGAGCGGCCGGGGAGCTGTTTTTT. This translates into CAGRAAGELFF.

In this sample, this clonotype turned up a few times. V gene TRBV12-3 or TRBV12-4 combines with J gene TRBJ1-2; the D is unclear. Trimming removed 8 bases from V and 7 bases from J, with 11 bases in between. The CDR3 is 11 amino acids. In DNA, the CDR3 is TGTGCCAGCTCTGAGGGTGGTGGCTACACCTTC. This sequence encodes CASSEGGGYTF.

This clonotype was seen a few times. The V call is TRBV11-2, the J call TRBJ1-1; no definite D call. This CDR3 spans 14 amino acids. Between the trimmed V and J ends, which lost 1 base and 1 base, there was a span of 7 bases. Germline-derived CDR1 and CDR2 are SGHAT and FQNNGV. The CDR3 spells CASSLVGRNTEAFF. CDR3 DNA: TGTGCCAGCAGCTTAGTCGGCAGGAACACTGAAGCTTTCTTT.

This clonotype was seen at least ten times. The chain couples TRBV19 to TRBJ2-5; TRBD2 matches 9 bases. CDR3 size: 15 residues. Germline lookup yields CDR1 LNHDA and CDR2 SQIVND (reference sequence). CDR3 DNA sequence: TGTGCAACCTCGCGGGGGGGCTTCCAGCAAGAGACCCAGTACTTC. Protein: CATSRGGFQQETQYF.

This clonotype was observed a handful of times. The rearrangement joins TRBV12-3 or TRBV12-4 to TRBJ1-1; a possible D gene is TRBD1 (5 bases). This CDR3 spans 12 amino acids. The CDR3 is CAAGQGSDEAFF. As DNA, the CDR3 is TGTGCGGCAGGCCAGGGTTCAGATGAAGCTTTCTTT.

The chain carries TRBV5-4 and TRBJ2-5; D is uncertain. CDR1 is SGHNT and CDR2 is YYREEE in the germline V gene (reference sequence). The CDR3 consists of 13 residues. Deletions cut 3 bases from V and 2 bases from J, with 8 bases between. CDR3 nucleotide sequence: TGTGCCAGCAGCTCGGCGGAGCAAGAGACCCAGTACTTC. Protein product: CASSSAEQETQYF.

This clonotype was detected a few times. The genes are TRBV6-5 and TRBJ1-6; a weak D match, TRBD1 (5 bases). Germline assignment: CDR1 MNHEY and CDR2 SVGAGI. Deletions cut 0 bases from V and 9 bases from J, with 12 bases between. The CDR3 loop spans 15 amino acids. The DNA of the CDR3 is TGTGCCAGCAGTTACTCGAAATGGGGGTCTTCACCCCTCCACTTT. Protein product: CASSYSKWGSSPLHF.

V usage is TRBV4-1 and J usage is TRBJ1-1, with D unclear. The CDR3 totals 13 residues. Trimming shortened V by 3 bases and J by 0 bases, and 5 bases separated the two germline ends. Looked up from germline, CDR1 is MGHRA and CDR2 is YSYEKL. The CDR3 loop reads CASSHNVNTEAFF. The CDR3 DNA is TGCGCCAGCAGCCACAATGTGAACACTGAAGCTTTCTTT.

The rearrangement links TRBV7-6 to TRBJ2-7; 8 bases align to TRBD1. The CDR3 consists of 15 residues. The V segment lost 5 bases and the J segment 3 bases; nucleotides outside the gene matches: 9. Per the germline V gene, CDR1 is SGHVS and CDR2 is FNYEAQ. CDR3 amino acids: CASSPGTGSNYEQYF. CDR3 nucleotide sequence: TGTGCCAGCAGCCCAGGGACAGGCAGCAACTACGAGCAGTACTTC.

This clonotype appeared many times. The chain joins TRBV7-2 to TRBJ2-1; 11 bases are a match to TRBD2. Trimming cost V 2 bases and J 0 bases; bases outside gene matches: 15. CDR3 size: 21 residues. CDR1 and CDR2 from the germline V gene are SGHTA and FQGNSA. CDR3 bases: TGTGCCAGCAGCTTAAAGGTGGGCCTAGCGGGGGGCGCGAGCTCCTACAATGAGCAGTTCTTC. The encoded protein is CASSLKVGLAGGASSYNEQFF.

This clonotype has only a few counts. The chain recombines TRBV14 with TRBJ2-5; 7 bases agree with TRBD1. V lost 6 bases and J lost 5; bases outside the gene matches: 9. Germline CDR1 and CDR2: SGHDN and FVKESK. The CDR3 is made up of 14 amino acids. In DNA form, the CDR3 reads TGTGCCAGCAGTCCGGACAGGCGCTACGAGACCCAGTACTTC. This translates into CASSPDRRYETQYF.

In this sample, this clonotype turned up a few times. The J gene is TRBJ2-1, the V gene TRBV6-2 or TRBV6-3; 8 bases are a match to TRBD1. The CDR3 totals 12 residues. Per germline, CDR1 MNHEY and CDR2 SVGEGT. The ends lost 2 bases at V and 14 bases at J; junction bases unmatched: 5. The CDR3 DNA reads as TGTGCCAGCAGTTACGAGACAGGGGAGGAGTTCTTC. Its protein product is CASSYETGEEFF.

This clonotype has just a few counts. The V call is TRBV7-8, the J call TRBJ2-1; D remains unclear. This CDR3 contains 15 residues. Germline lookup yields CDR1 SGHVS and CDR2 FQNEAQ. V lost 3 bases and J lost 5, with 14 bases in between. CDR3 bases: TGTGCCAGCAGCTTCACATTAGAGGATGACAATGAGCAGTTCTTC. Translating it yields CASSFTLEDDNEQFF.

The chain combines TRBV28 with TRBJ1-1, with D perhaps matching TRBD1 (5 bases). Per the germline V gene, CDR1 is MDHEN and CDR2 is SYDVKM. V was cut by 6 bases and J by 0 bases, with 11 bases left in between. The CDR3 sequence is 14 residues long. The DNA for the CDR3 is TGTGCCAGCAGGGGGCTTAGAATGAACACTGAAGCTTTCTTT. It specifies CASRGLRMNTEAFF. Drawing the rest from reference TRBV28 and TRBJ1-1, the complete variable domain is DVKVTQSSRYLVKRTGEKVFLECVQDMDHENMFWYRQDPGLGLRLIYFSYDVKMKEKGDIPEGYSVSREKKERFSLILESASTNQTSMYLCASRGLRMNTEAFFGQGTRLTVV.

The genes are TRBV7-9 and TRBJ1-3; 7 bases match TRBD1. CDR1 and CDR2 from the germline V gene are SEHNR and FQNEAQ (reference sequence). Losses at the gene ends were 1 base for V and 4 bases for J; bases not matched to a gene: 1. The CDR3 extends over 14 amino acids. CDR3 amino acids: CASSLGGGGNTIYF. CDR3 bases: TGTGCCAGCAGCTTAGGAGGGGGCGGAAACACCATATATTTT.

On this clonotype: A much larger clone differs from this one at a single base, so this may be a read error. V gene TRBV7-2 combines with J gene TRBJ2-7; maybe TRBD2 (5 bases). CDR1 and CDR2 from the germline V gene are SGHTA and FQGNSA. The CDR3 length is 15 residues. Trimming left V 5 bases short and J 5 bases short, with 19 bases between. Written as DNA, the CDR3 is TGTGCCAGCAGCACCCGGACTCGCGGTGGTCACGAGCAGTACTTC. Encoded protein: CASSTRTRGGHEQYF.

Only a few counts were recorded for this clonotype. This sequence joins TRBV4-1 and TRBJ2-1; tentative D call: TRBD1 (6 bases). V lost 4 bases to trimming and J lost 14 bases, with 12 bases between them. In germline, CDR1 is MGHRA, CDR2 YSYEKL. There are 11 residues in the CDR3. CDR3 protein: CASSPGDRKFF. Written as DNA, the CDR3 is TGCGCCAGCAGCCCAGGAGACAGGAAGTTCTTC.

There are a few counts of this clonotype. The V gene is TRBV27, the J gene TRBJ2-7; 8 bases are shared with TRBD1. Germline trimming cut 3 bases from V and 3 bases from J; bases unmatched to any gene: 1. Germline-derived CDR1 and CDR2 are MNHEY and SMNVEV (reference sequence). The CDR3 has 13 amino acids. The CDR3 coding sequence is TGTGCCAGCAGTTTCGGACAGGGCTACGAGCAGTACTTC. This sequence encodes CASSFGQGYEQYF.

The gene calls are TRBV27 and TRBJ2-1; 12 nucleotides line up with TRBD2. This CDR3 spans 15 amino acids. V lost 5 bases and J lost 4; bases outside the gene matches: 3. CDR1 is MNHEY and CDR2 is SMNVEV in the germline V gene (reference sequence). CDR3 DNA: TGTGCCAGCAGTCAAGGACTAGCGGGGTACAATGAGCAGTTCTTC. Protein: CASSQGLAGYNEQFF.

The rearrangement links TRBV12-3 or TRBV12-4 to TRBJ2-7, with D unresolved. The CDR3 extends over 13 amino acids. The V and J ends lost 3 bases and 2 bases respectively, with 8 bases between them. The CDR3 region has the DNA TGTGCCAGCAGTTTGGTCAGTACCTACGAGCAGTACTTC. Translating it yields CASSLVSTYEQYF.